This T cell receptor beta chain appears in the sequencing data of a study of cytomegalovirus exposure and HLA in healthy donors. Primers: 60 Vbeta forward and 13 Jbeta reverse. The protocol was immunoSEQ multiplex PCR, while the TCRdb copy is restricted to in-frame clones and leaves out a portion. Here the sample spans 150,000 to 170,000 clones, about 68% being singletons. In germline, CDR1 is MDHEN, CDR2 SYDVKM. CDR3 length: 13 amino acids. Trimming took 5 bases from V and 5 from J, leaving 11 bases between them. The material sequenced was PBMCs. The chain joins TRBV28 to TRBJ2-3, with D unresolved. This receptor was obtained from a man between 18 and 35 years old in good health and CMV-seronegative. CDR3 residues: CASSLDSGDTQYF. CDR3 bases: TGTGCCAGCAGTCTCGACTCCGGAGATACGCAGTATTTT.